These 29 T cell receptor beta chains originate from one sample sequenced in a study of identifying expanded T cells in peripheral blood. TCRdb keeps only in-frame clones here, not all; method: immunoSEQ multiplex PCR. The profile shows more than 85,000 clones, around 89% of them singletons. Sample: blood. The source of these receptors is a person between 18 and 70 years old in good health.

The CDR3 spells CASSQGFRGSTGELFF. The CDR3 bases are TGCGCCAGCAGCCAAGGTTTCAGGGGGAGTACCGGGGAGCTGTTTTTT. The genes are TRBV4-1 and TRBJ2-2; 7 bases map to TRBD1. V was pared by 1 base and J by 5 bases, with 7 bases of the junction left unmatched. This CDR3 is built from 16 residues. Germline CDR1 MGHRA, CDR2 YSYEKL.

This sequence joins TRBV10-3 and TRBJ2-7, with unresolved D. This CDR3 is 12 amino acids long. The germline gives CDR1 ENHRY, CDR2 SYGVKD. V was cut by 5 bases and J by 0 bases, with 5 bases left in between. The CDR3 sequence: CAISTASYEQYF. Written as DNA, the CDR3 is TGTGCCATCAGTACTGCCTCCTACGAGCAGTACTTC.

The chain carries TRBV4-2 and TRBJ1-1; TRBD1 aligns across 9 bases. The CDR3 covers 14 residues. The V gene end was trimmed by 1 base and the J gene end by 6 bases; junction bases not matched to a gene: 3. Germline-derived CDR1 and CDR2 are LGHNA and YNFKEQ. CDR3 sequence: CASSQVGTGSEAFF. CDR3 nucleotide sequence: TGTGCCAGCAGCCAAGTGGGGACAGGGTCTGAAGCTTTCTTT.

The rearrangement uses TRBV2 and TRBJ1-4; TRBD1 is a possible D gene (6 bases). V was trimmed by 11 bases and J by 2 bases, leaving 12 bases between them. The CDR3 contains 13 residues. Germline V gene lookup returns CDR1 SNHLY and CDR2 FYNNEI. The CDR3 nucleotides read TGTGCCGGCCAGGGGACCACTAATGAAAAACTGTTTTTT. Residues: CAGQGTTNEKLFF. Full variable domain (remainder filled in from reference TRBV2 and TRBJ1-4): EPEVTQTPSHQVTQMGQEVILRCVPISNHLYFYWYRQILGQKVEFLVSFYNNEISEKSEIFDDQFSVERPDGSNFTLKIRSTKLEDSAMYFCAGQGTTNEKLFFGSGTQLSVL.

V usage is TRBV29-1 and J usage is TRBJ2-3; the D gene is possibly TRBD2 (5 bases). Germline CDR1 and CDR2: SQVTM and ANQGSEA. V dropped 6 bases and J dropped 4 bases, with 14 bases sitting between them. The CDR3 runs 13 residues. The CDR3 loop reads CSVVSERADTQYF. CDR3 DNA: TGCAGCGTCGTCAGCGAGAGGGCAGATACGCAGTATTTT.

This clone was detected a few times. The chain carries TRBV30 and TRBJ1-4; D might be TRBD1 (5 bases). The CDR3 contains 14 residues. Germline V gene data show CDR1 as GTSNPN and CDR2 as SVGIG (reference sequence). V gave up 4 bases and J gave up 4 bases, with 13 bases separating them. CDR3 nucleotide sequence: TGTGCCTGGACCCTGGGGACTGGTAATGAAAAACTGTTTTTT. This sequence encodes CAWTLGTGNEKLFF.

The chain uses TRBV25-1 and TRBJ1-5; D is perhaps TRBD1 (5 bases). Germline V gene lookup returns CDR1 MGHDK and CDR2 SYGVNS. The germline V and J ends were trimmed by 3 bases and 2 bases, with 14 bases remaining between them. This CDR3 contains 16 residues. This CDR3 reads CASSDWGDSGNQPQHF. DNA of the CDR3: TGTGCCAGCAGTGACTGGGGGGACTCAGGCAATCAGCCCCAGCATTTT.

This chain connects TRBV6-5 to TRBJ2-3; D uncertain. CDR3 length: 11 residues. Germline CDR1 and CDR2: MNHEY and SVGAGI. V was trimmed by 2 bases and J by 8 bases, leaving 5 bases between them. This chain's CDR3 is CASSYKGTQYF. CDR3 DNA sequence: TGTGCCAGCAGTTACAAGGGTACGCAGTATTTT.

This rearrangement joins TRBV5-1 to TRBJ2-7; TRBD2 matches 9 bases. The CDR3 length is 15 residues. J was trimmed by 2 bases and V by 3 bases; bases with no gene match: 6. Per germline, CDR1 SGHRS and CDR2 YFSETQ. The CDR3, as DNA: TGCGCCAGCAGCTCCCGCCTAGCGGGGACCTACGAGCAGTACTTC. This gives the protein CASSSRLAGTYEQYF.

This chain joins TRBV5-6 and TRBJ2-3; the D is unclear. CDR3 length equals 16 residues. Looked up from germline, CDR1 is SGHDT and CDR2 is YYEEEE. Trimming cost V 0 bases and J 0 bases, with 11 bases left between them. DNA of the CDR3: TGTGCCAGCAGCTTGGGCCTACTATCAAGCACAGATACGCAGTATTTT. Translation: CASSLGLLSSTDTQYF.

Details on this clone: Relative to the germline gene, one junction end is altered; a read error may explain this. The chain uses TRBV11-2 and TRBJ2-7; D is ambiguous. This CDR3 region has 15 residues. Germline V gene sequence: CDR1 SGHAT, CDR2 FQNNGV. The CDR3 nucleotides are TGTGCCAGCAGCCTCCCCCGGGCCCTCTCCCACGAGCAGTACTTC. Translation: CASSLPRALSHEQYF.

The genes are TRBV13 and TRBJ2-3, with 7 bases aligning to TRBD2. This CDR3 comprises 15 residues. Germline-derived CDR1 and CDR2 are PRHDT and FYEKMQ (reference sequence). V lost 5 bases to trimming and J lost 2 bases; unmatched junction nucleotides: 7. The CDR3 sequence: CASSPRDYATDTQYF. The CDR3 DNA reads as TGTGCCAGCAGCCCACGGGACTACGCCACAGATACGCAGTATTTT.

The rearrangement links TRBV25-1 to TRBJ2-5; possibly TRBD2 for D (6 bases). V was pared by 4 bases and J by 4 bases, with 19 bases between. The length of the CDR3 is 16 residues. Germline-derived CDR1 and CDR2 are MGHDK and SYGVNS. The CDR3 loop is CASSGKGSGGGETQYF. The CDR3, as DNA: TGTGCCAGCAGTGGGAAGGGTAGCGGAGGAGGAGAGACCCAGTACTTC.

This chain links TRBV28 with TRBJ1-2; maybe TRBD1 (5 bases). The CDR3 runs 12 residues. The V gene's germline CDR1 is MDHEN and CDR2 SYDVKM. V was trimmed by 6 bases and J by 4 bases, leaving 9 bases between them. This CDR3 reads CASRGPAYGYTF. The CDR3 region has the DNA TGTGCCAGCAGGGGGCCCGCCTATGGCTACACCTTC.

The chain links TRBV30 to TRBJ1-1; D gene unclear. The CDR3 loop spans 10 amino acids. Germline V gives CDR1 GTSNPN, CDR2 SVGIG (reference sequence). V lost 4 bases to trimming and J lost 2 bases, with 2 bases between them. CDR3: CAWINTEAFF. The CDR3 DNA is TGTGCCTGGATTAACACTGAAGCTTTCTTT.

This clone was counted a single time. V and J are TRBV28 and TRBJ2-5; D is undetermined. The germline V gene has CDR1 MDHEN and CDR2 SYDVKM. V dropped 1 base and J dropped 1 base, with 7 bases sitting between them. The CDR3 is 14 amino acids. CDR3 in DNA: TGTGCCAGCAGTTTATTAGGGCCCCAAGAGACCCAGTACTTC. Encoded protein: CASSLLGPQETQYF.

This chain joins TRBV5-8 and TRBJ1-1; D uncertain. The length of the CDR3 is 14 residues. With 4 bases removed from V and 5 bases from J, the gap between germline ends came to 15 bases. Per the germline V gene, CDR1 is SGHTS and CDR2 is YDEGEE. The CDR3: CASSRMGRVTEAFF. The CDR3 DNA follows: TGTGCCAGCAGCCGGATGGGCCGGGTGACTGAAGCTTTCTTT.

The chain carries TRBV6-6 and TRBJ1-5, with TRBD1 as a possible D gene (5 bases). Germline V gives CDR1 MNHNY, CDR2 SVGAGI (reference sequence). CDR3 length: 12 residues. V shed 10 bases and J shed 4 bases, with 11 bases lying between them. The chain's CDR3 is CATRDGNQPQHF. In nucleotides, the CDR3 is TGTGCCACCCGGGACGGGAATCAGCCCCAGCATTTT.

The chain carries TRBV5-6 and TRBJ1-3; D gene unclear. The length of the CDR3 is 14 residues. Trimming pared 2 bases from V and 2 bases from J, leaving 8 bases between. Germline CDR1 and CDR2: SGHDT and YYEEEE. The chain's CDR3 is CASSFVGTGNTIYF. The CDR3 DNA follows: TGTGCCAGCAGCTTCGTGGGCACTGGAAACACCATATATTTT.

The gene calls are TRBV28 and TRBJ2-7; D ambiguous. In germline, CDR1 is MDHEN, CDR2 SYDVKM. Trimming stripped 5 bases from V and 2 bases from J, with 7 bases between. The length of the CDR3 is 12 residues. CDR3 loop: CASSTTPYEQYF. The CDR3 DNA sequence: TGTGCCAGCAGTACAACCCCCTACGAGCAGTACTTC. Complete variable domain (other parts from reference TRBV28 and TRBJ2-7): DVKVTQSSRYLVKRTGEKVFLECVQDMDHENMFWYRQDPGLGLRLIYFSYDVKMKEKGDIPEGYSVSREKKERFSLILESASTNQTSMYLCASSTTPYEQYFGPGTRLTVT.

CDR3 bases: TGCGCCAGCAGCCAAGATCTAGTCGGTGAGGGGGACTATGGCTACACCTTC. Protein sequence: CASSQDLVGEGDYGYTF. The rearrangement links TRBV4-3 to TRBJ1-2; D perhaps matches TRBD1 (6 bases). Trimming cost V 0 bases and J 3 bases, with 17 bases left between them. Germline V gene data show CDR1 as LGHNA and CDR2 as YSLEER. The CDR3 length is 17 residues.

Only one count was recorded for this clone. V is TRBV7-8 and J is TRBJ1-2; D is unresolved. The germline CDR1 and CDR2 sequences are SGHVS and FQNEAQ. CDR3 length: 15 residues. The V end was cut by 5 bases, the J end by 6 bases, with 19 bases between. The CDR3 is CASSQVWRAENGYTF. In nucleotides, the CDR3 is TGTGCCAGCAGCCAGGTTTGGAGGGCAGAAAATGGCTACACCTTC.

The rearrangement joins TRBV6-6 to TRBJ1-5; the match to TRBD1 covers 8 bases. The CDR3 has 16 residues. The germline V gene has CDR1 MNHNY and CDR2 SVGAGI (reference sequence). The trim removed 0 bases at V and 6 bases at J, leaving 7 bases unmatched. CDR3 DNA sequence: TGTGCCAGCAGTTACTCGGCGGCAGGGGGCGGTCAGCCCCAGCATTTT. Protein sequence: CASSYSAAGGGQPQHF.

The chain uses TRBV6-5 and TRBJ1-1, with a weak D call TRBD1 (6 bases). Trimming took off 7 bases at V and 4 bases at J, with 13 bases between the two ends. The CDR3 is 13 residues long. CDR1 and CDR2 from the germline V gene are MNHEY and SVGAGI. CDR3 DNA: TGTGCCAGCAATAAACAGGGCAGCACTGAAGCTTTCTTT. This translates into CASNKQGSTEAFF.

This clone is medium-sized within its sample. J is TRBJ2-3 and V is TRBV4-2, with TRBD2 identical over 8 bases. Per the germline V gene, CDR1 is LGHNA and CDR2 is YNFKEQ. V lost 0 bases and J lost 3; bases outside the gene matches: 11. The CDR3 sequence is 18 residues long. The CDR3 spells CASSQEGPRGGMTDTQYF. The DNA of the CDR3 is TGTGCCAGCAGCCAAGAAGGTCCCCGCGGGGGGATGACAGATACGCAGTATTTT.

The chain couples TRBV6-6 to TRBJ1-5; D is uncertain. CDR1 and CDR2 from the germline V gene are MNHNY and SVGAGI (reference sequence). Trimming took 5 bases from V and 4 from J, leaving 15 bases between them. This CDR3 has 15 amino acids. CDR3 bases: TGTGCCAGCAGTGCCCGTTCGGACCGTAATCAGCCCCAGCATTTT. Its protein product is CASSARSDRNQPQHF.

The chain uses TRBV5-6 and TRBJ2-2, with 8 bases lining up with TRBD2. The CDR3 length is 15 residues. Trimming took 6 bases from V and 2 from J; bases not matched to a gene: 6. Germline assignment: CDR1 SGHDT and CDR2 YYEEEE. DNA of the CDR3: TGTGCCAGCAACGGACTAGCCCTTAACACCGGGGAGCTGTTTTTT. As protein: CASNGLALNTGELFF.

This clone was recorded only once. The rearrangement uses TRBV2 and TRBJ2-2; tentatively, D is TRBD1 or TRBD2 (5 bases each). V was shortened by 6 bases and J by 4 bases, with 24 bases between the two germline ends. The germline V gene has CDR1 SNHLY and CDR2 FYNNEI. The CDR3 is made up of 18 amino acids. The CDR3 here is CASSPGQGRGSTTGELFF. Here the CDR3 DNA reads TGTGCCAGCAGCCCCGGACAAGGGCGCGGGTCGACCACCGGGGAGCTGTTTTTT.

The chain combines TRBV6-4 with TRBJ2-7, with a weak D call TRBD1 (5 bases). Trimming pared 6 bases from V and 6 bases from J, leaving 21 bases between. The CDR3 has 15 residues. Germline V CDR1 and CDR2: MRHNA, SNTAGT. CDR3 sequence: CASRGRQLPHIEQYF. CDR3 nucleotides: TGTGCCAGCAGGGGAAGACAGTTACCCCACATCGAGCAGTACTTC.